This T cell receptor beta chain was profiled in a study of Graves' ophthalmopathy and Graves' hyperthyroidism. Study as a whole: There was a collection of peripheral blood at initial diagnosis, before any treatment.

The CDR3 consists of 12 residues. The germline V gene has CDR1 SSHAT and CDR2 FNYEAQ (reference sequence). Study-level findings and limits: Ophthalmopathy was separated from stable hyperthyroidism by a 13-signature model with over 85% sensitivity and 75% to 83% specificity.

RNA transcripts provided the template for amplifying TCR beta CDR3 regions. The first-round RT-PCR employed HTBI primers together with the Qiagen OneStep RT-PCR kit. A multiplex PCR was then performed as the second round. MiXCR, run by TCRdb on the multiplex PCR reads, gives a single entry per CDR3 protein. The table has hundreds of thousands of distinct CDR3 sequences, roughly 41% seen once. A duration under 3 months, NOSPECS ≥4, CAS ≥3 and moderate-to-severe activity characterized the donors with ophthalmopathy. Clinical symptoms, serum thyroxine, TRAb, thyroid ultrasound and orbital computed tomography were relied on for diagnosis. A note on this clonotype: The antigen is not known. A junction end diverges from the germline sequence, so it may reflect a read error.

The sample comprised peripheral blood. The TCR comes from an adult man with Graves' ophthalmopathy. The chain joins TRBV7-7 to TRBJ1-3; D is unresolved. For the CDR3, the DNA is TGTGCTAGCAGCTTACGGGAGAACACCATATATTTT. This sequence encodes CASSLRENTIYF.